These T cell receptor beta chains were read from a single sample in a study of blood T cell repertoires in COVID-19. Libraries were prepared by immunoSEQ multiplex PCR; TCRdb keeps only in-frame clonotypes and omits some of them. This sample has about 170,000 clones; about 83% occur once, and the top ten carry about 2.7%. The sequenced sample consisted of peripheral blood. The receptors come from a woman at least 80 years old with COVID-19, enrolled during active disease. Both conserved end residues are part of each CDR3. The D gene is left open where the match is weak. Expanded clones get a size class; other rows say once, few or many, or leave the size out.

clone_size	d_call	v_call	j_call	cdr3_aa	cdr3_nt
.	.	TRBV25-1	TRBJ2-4	CASNWRNIQYF	TGTGCCAGCAACTGGAGGAACATTCAGTACTTC
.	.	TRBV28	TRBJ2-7	CASSLQGVGLGEQYF	TGTGCCAGCAGTTTACAGGGCGTGGGGCTGGGCGAGCAGTACTTC
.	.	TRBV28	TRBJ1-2	CASSSQDYGYTF	TGTGCCAGCAGTTCCCAGGATTATGGCTACACCTTC
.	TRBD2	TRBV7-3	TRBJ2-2	CASSPRRTSGGSNTGELFF	TGTGCCAGCAGCCCTAGGCGGACTAGCGGGGGATCGAACACCGGGGAGCTGTTTTTT
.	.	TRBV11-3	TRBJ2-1	CASSLGGYNEQFF	TGTGCCAGCAGCTTGGGAGGATACAATGAGCAGTTCTTC
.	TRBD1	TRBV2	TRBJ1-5	CASKQTGGVQPQHF	TGTGCCAGCAAGCAGACAGGGGGAGTCCAGCCCCAGCATTTT
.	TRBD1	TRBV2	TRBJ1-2	CASSGTGQAYGYTF	TGTGCCAGCAGTGGCACGGGACAGGCCTATGGCTACACCTTC
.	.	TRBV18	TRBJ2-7	CASSPYSDEQYF	TGTGCCAGCTCACCTTATAGCGACGAGCAGTACTTC
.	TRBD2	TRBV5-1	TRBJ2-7	CASRTGLAGAYEQYF	TGCGCCAGCAGAACAGGACTAGCGGGAGCCTACGAGCAGTACTTC
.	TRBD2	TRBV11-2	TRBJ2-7	CASSTTAGTRREQYF	TGTGCCAGCAGCACAACCGCCGGGACTAGGAGAGAGCAGTACTTC
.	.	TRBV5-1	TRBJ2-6	CASRVSSGANVLTF	TGCGCCAGCAGGGTGAGCTCTGGGGCCAACGTCCTGACTTTC
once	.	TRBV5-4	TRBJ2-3	CASSLIGRTGGTDTQYF	TGTGCCAGCAGCTTGATCGGACGCACGGGGGGCACAGATACGCAGTATTTT
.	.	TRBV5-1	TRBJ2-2	CASSLDFRTGELFF	TGCGCCAGCAGCTTGGACTTCCGGACCGGGGAGCTGTTTTTT
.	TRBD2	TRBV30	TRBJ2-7	CAWSVSLAGEQYF	TGTGCCTGGAGTGTTTCCCTAGCGGGAGAGCAGTACTTC
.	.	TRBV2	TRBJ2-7	CASRRAGLSYEQYF	TGTGCCAGCAGGCGCGCCGGACTCTCCTACGAGCAGTACTTC
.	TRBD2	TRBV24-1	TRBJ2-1	CATSDPGTNNEQFF	TGTGCCACCAGTGACCCCGGGACTAACAATGAGCAGTTCTTC
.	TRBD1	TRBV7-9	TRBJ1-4	CASSWTGGPEKLFF	TGTGCCAGCAGTTGGACAGGGGGACCTGAAAAACTGTTTTTT
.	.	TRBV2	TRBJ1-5	CASSQTGQDQPQHF	TGTGCCAGCAGTCAGACAGGTCAGGATCAGCCCCAGCATTTT
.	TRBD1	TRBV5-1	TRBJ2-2	CASSRDRGSPTGELFF	TGCGCCAGCAGCCGGGACAGGGGGTCCCCCACCGGGGAGCTGTTTTTT
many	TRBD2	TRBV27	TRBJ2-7	CASSLGLAGSYEQYF	TGTGCCAGCAGTTTGGGACTAGCGGGCTCCTACGAGCAGTACTTC
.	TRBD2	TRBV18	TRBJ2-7	CASSPLDAGAGYEQYF	TGTGCCAGCTCACCATTGGATGCGGGAGCTGGCTACGAGCAGTACTTC
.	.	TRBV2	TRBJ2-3	CASSRDSGRLTDTQYF	TGTGCCAGCAGTCGGGACAGCGGGCGCCTCACAGATACGCAGTATTTT
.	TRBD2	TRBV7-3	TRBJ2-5	CASSIGLAVEETQYF	TGTGCCAGCAGCATAGGACTAGCTGTCGAAGAGACCCAGTACTTC
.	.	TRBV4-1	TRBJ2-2	CASSQGNYHTGELFF	TGCGCCAGCAGCCAAGGGAACTACCACACCGGGGAGCTGTTTTTT
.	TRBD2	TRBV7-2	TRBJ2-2	CASSYQRGGGTGELFF	TGTGCCAGCAGCTATCAGCGGGGGGGTGGCACCGGGGAGCTGTTTTTT
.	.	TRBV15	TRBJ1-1	CATSGGQMNTEAFF	TGTGCCACCAGCGGCGGACAGATGAACACTGAAGCTTTCTTT
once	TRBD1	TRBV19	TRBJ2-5	CASSIGGTGGETQYF	TGTGCCAGTAGTATAGGAGGCACAGGGGGAGAGACCCAGTACTTC
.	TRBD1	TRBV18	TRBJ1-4	CASSPPGTGGEKLFF	TGTGCCAGCTCACCACCGGGGACAGGGGGCGAAAAACTGTTTTTT
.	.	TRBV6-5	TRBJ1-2	CASSYSISTGSYGYTF	TGTGCCAGCAGTTACTCGATATCAACAGGGAGCTATGGCTACACCTTC
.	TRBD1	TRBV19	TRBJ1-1	CASSTGTGGNTEAFF	TGTGCCAGTAGTACCGGGACAGGGGGAAACACTGAAGCTTTCTTT
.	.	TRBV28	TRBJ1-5	CASSFSWANSNQPQHF	TGTGCCAGCAGTTTTTCGTGGGCGAACAGCAATCAGCCCCAGCATTTT
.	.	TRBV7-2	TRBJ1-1	CASSLTVYTEAFF	TGTGCCAGCAGCTTAACAGTGTACACTGAAGCTTTCTTT
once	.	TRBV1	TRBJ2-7	CTSSHWNGLAGDDWQYF	TGCACCAGCAGCCACTGGAACGGACTAGCGGGAGACGACTGGCAGTACTTC
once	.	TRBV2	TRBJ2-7	CASGRGFYEQYF	TGTGCCAGCGGACGGGGATTCTACGAGCAGTACTTC
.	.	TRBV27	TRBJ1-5	CASRNRRDSNQPQHF	TGTGCCAGCAGGAACAGACGGGATAGCAATCAGCCCCAGCATTTT
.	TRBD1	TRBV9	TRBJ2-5	CASSPQTGQETQYF	TGTGCCAGCAGCCCACAGACAGGGCAAGAGACCCAGTACTTC
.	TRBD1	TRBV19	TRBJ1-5	CASRDRGAQLQPQHF	TGTGCCAGTAGGGACAGGGGAGCCCAATTGCAGCCCCAGCATTTT
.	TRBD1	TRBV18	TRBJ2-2	CASSRPGQGFTGELFF	TGTGCCAGCTCACGACCGGGACAGGGATTCACCGGGGAGCTGTTTTTT
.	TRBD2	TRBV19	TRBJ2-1	CASSIVSGSGSYNEQFF	TGTGCCAGTAGTATAGTGAGCGGGAGTGGATCCTACAATGAGCAGTTCTTC
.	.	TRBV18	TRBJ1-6	CASSPWEGNSPLHF	TGTGCCAGCTCACCATGGGAGGGGAATTCACCCCTCCACTTT
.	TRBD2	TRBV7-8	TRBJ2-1	CASSLSSGRINEQFF	TGTGCCAGCAGCTTATCCAGCGGGAGGATCAATGAGCAGTTCTTC
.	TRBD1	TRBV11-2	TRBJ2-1	CASSQRLGQHSYNEQFF	TGTGCCAGCAGCCAGCGCCTGGGACAGCACTCCTACAATGAGCAGTTCTTC
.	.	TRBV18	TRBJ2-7	CASSPPSRASSSYEQYF	TGTGCCAGCTCACCGCCCTCCAGGGCTTCCTCCTCCTACGAGCAGTACTTC
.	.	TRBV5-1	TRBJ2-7	CASREPGGEQYF	TGCGCCAGCCGGGAGCCAGGGGGCGAGCAGTACTTC
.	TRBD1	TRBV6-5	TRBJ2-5	CASRLATGVETQYF	TGTGCCAGCAGACTTGCAACAGGGGTAGAGACCCAGTACTTC
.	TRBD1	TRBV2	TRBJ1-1	CASNTGGSIGAFF	TGTGCCAGCAATACAGGGGGCTCAATAGGAGCTTTCTTT
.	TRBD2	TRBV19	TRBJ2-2	CASSIRAGGTGELFF	TGTGCCAGTAGTATCCGCGCGGGGGGCACCGGGGAGCTGTTTTTT
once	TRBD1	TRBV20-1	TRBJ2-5	CSAPRTGTQYF	TGCAGTGCTCCCCGGACAGGGACCCAGTACTTC
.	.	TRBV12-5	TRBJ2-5	CASGLVVVTGTVEETQYF	TGTGCTAGTGGTTTGGTGGTGGTTACCGGTACGGTCGAAGAGACCCAGTACTTC
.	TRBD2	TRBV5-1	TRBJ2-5	CASSSGTSSQQETQYF	TGCGCCAGCAGCTCCGGGACTAGCAGCCAACAAGAGACCCAGTACTTC
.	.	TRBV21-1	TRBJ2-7	CASSKGQGAREQYF	TGTGCCAGCAGCAAAGGGCAGGGGGCCCGCGAGCAGTACTTC
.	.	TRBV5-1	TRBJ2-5	CASSATGIGETQYF	TGCGCCAGCAGCGCAACAGGGATCGGGGAGACCCAGTACTTC
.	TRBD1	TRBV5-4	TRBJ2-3	CASSWGGQGNTDTQYF	TGTGCCAGCAGCTGGGGGGGACAGGGGAACACAGATACGCAGTATTTT
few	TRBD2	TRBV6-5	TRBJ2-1	CASSSLAGGRNEQFF	TGTGCCAGCAGTTCACTAGCGGGGGGAAGAAATGAGCAGTTCTTC
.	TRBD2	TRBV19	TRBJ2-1	CASSTPGLAGLTPRNEQFF	TGTGCCAGTAGTACCCCGGGACTAGCGGGATTAACCCCTCGGAATGAGCAGTTCTTC
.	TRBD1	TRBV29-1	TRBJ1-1	CSVEQGVWNTEAFF	TGCAGCGTCGAACAGGGGGTTTGGAACACTGAAGCTTTCTTT
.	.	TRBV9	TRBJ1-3	CASSVGWRSGNTIYF	TGTGCCAGCAGCGTAGGTTGGCGGTCTGGAAACACCATATATTTT
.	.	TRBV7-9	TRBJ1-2	CASSSAGYGYTF	TGTGCCAGCAGCTCGGCGGGATATGGCTACACCTTC
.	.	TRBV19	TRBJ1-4	CASSMGRATNEKLFF	TGTGCCAGTAGTATGGGGCGAGCCACTAATGAAAAACTGTTTTTT
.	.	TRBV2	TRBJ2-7	CASRIREQYF	TGTGCCAGCAGAATCCGGGAGCAGTACTTC